Listed here are 24 T cell receptor beta chains from one sample, sequenced in a study of blood T cell repertoires in COVID-19. The repertoire was sequenced with immunoSEQ multiplex PCR; TCRdb's copy has only in-frame clones and lacks some. The profile shows some 49,000 clones, approximately 91% of them singletons. Input material: peripheral blood. The receptors derive from a man aged 50-59 years with active COVID-19.

The genes are TRBV4-2 and TRBJ2-1; 9 bases are a match to TRBD1. There are 14 residues in the CDR3. Germline CDR1 reads LGHNA; CDR2 reads YNFKEQ. Trimming cost V 2 bases and J 9 bases; bases outside gene matches: 5. CDR3 sequence reads: CASSQTTGGGEQFF. CDR3 bases: TGTGCCAGCAGCCAAACAACAGGGGGCGGTGAGCAGTTCTTC.

The gene calls are TRBV4-1 and TRBJ1-1; no clear D gene. The germline V gene has CDR1 MGHRA and CDR2 YSYEKL. V dropped 0 bases and J dropped 3 bases, with 14 bases sitting between them. The CDR3 contains 16 residues. The CDR3 nucleotides read TGCGCCAGCAGCCAAGAGATGCTCGGAGAGGACACTGAAGCTTTCTTT. Its translation: CASSQEMLGEDTEAFF.

V and J are TRBV7-6 and TRBJ2-7; weak D call: TRBD2 (6 bases). The CDR3 is 16 residues long. The V gene lost 1 base and the J gene lost 4 bases, with 17 bases spanning the gap. CDR1 is SGHVS and CDR2 is FNYEAQ in the germline V gene. CDR3 sequence (DNA): TGTGCCAGCAGCTTAGACCCCTCTTCGGGAGCTTACGAGCAGTACTTC. Encoded protein: CASSLDPSSGAYEQYF.

This clone was seen just once. The V call is TRBV18, the J call TRBJ1-1; D is undetermined. V gave up 2 bases and J gave up 0 bases, with 10 bases separating them. CDR3 size: 15 residues. Germline CDR1 and CDR2: KGHSH and LQKENI. In nucleotides, the CDR3 is TGTGCCAGCTCACCATACGCGCAGGTGAACACTGAAGCTTTCTTT. This sequence encodes CASSPYAQVNTEAFF.

The chain links TRBV2 to TRBJ2-3; the D gene is possibly TRBD2 (6 bases). The CDR3 totals 15 residues. CDR1 and CDR2 (germline): SNHLY, FYNNEI. V was cut by 10 bases and J by 0 bases, with 17 bases left in between. CDR3 coding DNA: TGTGCCACCATCCACCGCGGGGCTAGCACAGATACGCAGTATTTT. Protein: CATIHRGASTDTQYF.

The chain uses TRBV4-1 and TRBJ2-1, with 8 bases matching TRBD1. V gave up 4 bases and J gave up 5 bases; unmatched junction bases: 10. This CDR3 region has 16 residues. CDR1 and CDR2 from the germline V gene are MGHRA and YSYEKL. The CDR3 DNA sequence: TGCGCCAGCAGCCCGCTAGGACAGGGCTTGAACAATGAGCAGTTCTTC. This gives the protein CASSPLGQGLNNEQFF.

The chain has TRBV7-2 and TRBJ2-2; D might be TRBD2 (7 bases). Germline V gene lookup returns CDR1 SGHTA and CDR2 FQGNSA. This CDR3 spans 16 amino acids. Trimming left V 5 bases short and J 7 bases short, with 20 bases between. CDR3 residues: CASSPTGGGAIGELFF. CDR3 bases: TGTGCCAGCAGCCCAACGGGTGGGGGGGCTATCGGGGAGCTGTTTTTT.

J is TRBJ1-5 and V is TRBV30; D is perhaps TRBD1 (5 bases). There are 13 residues in the CDR3. V was pared by 1 base and J by 7 bases, with 11 bases between. CDR1 is GTSNPN, CDR2 SVGIG, per germline (reference sequence). CDR3 in amino acids: CAWSAGVDQPQHF. The DNA for the CDR3 is TGTGCCTGGAGTGCGGGGGTAGACCAGCCCCAGCATTTT. Based on the CDR3 plus reference TRBV30 and TRBJ1-5, the full variable domain is SQTIHQWPATLVQPVGSPLSLECTVEGTSNPNLYWYRQAAGRGLQLLFYSVGIGQISSEVPQNLSASRPQDRQFILSSKKLLLSDSGFYLCAWSAGVDQPQHFGDGTRLSIL.

This clone occurred a few times. The V call is TRBV6-1, the J call TRBJ2-3; TRBD2 aligns across 12 bases. V was pared by 2 bases and J by 4 bases, with 1 base of the junction left unmatched. The CDR3 totals 15 residues. Germline-derived CDR1 and CDR2 are MNHNS and SASEGT. The CDR3 sequence: CASSELAGGPDTQYF. As DNA, the CDR3 is TGTGCCAGCAGTGAACTAGCGGGGGGGCCAGATACGCAGTATTTT.

The J gene is TRBJ2-3, the V gene TRBV29-1; D might be TRBD1 (6 bases). Germline V lookup: CDR1 SQVTM, CDR2 ANQGSEA. The CDR3 is 16 amino acids. The germline V and J ends were trimmed by 0 bases and 4 bases, with 17 bases remaining between them. The CDR3 sequence is CSVEDQQGLPPDTQYF. The CDR3 nucleotides read TGCAGCGTTGAAGATCAGCAGGGGCTTCCTCCAGATACGCAGTATTTT.

The chain is built from TRBV19 and TRBJ2-1; D unresolved. The CDR3 spans 16 residues. The V and J ends lost 2 bases and 2 bases respectively, with 13 bases between them. Germline loops: CDR1 LNHDA, CDR2 SQIVND (reference sequence). The CDR3 DNA sequence: TGTGCCAGTAGTATAACGTCTACTCCAACCTACAATGAGCAGTTCTTC. This translates into CASSITSTPTYNEQFF.

This chain connects TRBV11-2 to TRBJ1-4, with D maybe TRBD1 (6 bases). The CDR3 consists of 13 residues. CDR1 and CDR2 (germline): SGHAT, FQNNGV. The V end lost 4 bases, the J end lost 8 bases, and 11 bases lay between the germline ends. Written as DNA, the CDR3 is TGTGCCAGCAGCTCCGGACAGTACGAAAAACTGTTTTTT. Encoded protein: CASSSGQYEKLFF.

The chain carries TRBV20-1 and TRBJ2-5; weak D call: TRBD1 (5 bases). V lost 6 bases and J lost 5, with 10 bases in between. Germline CDR1 and CDR2: DFQATT and SNEGSKA (reference sequence). CDR3 length equals 11 residues. CDR3 sequence reads: CSADAGETQYF. Written as DNA, the CDR3 is TGCAGTGCGGATGCAGGGGAGACCCAGTACTTC.

The V gene is TRBV5-8, the J gene TRBJ2-3; 14 bases are shared with TRBD2. There are 17 residues in the CDR3. Germline V gives CDR1 SGHTS, CDR2 YDEGEE. The J segment lost 5 bases and the V segment lost 1 base, leaving 6 bases of the junction unmatched. The CDR3 region has the DNA TGTGCCAGCAGCTTGACGGGACTAGCGGGAGTACTAGATACGCAGTATTTT. Translating gives CASSLTGLAGVLDTQYF.

This clone was recorded only once. The chain has TRBV9 and TRBJ2-3, with D perhaps matching TRBD2 (7 bases). The CDR3 extends over 14 amino acids. CDR1 is SGDLS and CDR2 is YYNGEE in the germline V gene. V lost 3 bases and J lost 0, with 8 bases in between. CDR3 amino acids: CASSEGGSTDTQYF. CDR3 DNA: TGTGCCAGCAGCGAGGGGGGGAGCACAGATACGCAGTATTTT.

The CDR3 sequence is CASSGGAGADTQYF. CDR3 bases: TGTGCCAGCAGCGGGGGGGCGGGGGCAGATACGCAGTATTTT. The V gene is TRBV6-2 or TRBV6-3, the J gene TRBJ2-3, with 8 bases lining up with TRBD2. The germline gives CDR1 MNHEY, CDR2 SVGEGT. The CDR3 has 14 residues. V gave up 6 bases and J gave up 4 bases; unmatched junction bases: 6.

The genes are TRBV3-1 (or the pseudogene TRBV3-2) and TRBJ2-7, with D perhaps TRBD1 (5 bases). The V gene lost 7 bases and the J gene lost 4 bases, with 14 bases spanning the gap. Germline V CDR1 and CDR2: LGHDT, YNNKEL (reference sequence). The CDR3 spans 13 residues. This chain's CDR3 is CASIRPGFYEQYF. The DNA for the CDR3 is TGTGCCAGCATCCGTCCAGGGTTTTACGAGCAGTACTTC.

The gene calls are TRBV11-2 and TRBJ1-1, with a tentative D call TRBD1 (5 bases). Germline V lookup: CDR1 SGHAT, CDR2 FQNNGV. The V gene lost 0 bases and the J gene lost 4 bases, with 15 bases spanning the gap. CDR3 length: 16 residues. The CDR3 region has the DNA TGTGCCAGCAGCTTAGAATGGGGGACTCGTAGCACTGAAGCTTTCTTT. Its protein product is CASSLEWGTRSTEAFF.

The chain joins TRBV5-6 to TRBJ1-2, with a tentative D call TRBD1 (6 bases). Trimming stripped 3 bases from V and 2 bases from J, with 11 bases between. The CDR3 runs to 14 residues. Germline V gene data show CDR1 as SGHDT and CDR2 as YYEEEE. Written as DNA, the CDR3 is TGTGCCAGCAGCTGGGGGACACCGAACTATGGCTACACCTTC. Protein product: CASSWGTPNYGYTF.

In nucleotides, the CDR3 is TGTGCCAGCATTGGTGGGACTTCGTACGCCGTATATGGCTACACCTTC. Protein: CASIGGTSYAVYGYTF. The chain uses TRBV28 and TRBJ1-2, with D perhaps TRBD1 (5 bases). The CDR3 has 16 amino acids. Between the trimmed V and J ends, which lost 7 bases and 5 bases, there was a span of 23 bases. The germline CDR1 and CDR2 sequences are MDHEN and SYDVKM.

The rearrangement joins TRBV20-1 to TRBJ2-4; no clear D gene. The CDR3 contains 11 residues. The germline V and J ends were trimmed by 3 bases and 5 bases, with 5 bases remaining between them. CDR1 and CDR2 from the germline V gene are DFQATT and SNEGSKA (reference sequence). CDR3 sequence: CSARIENIQYF. The DNA of the CDR3 is TGCAGTGCTAGGATAGAAAACATTCAGTACTTC.

The rearrangement uses TRBV19 and TRBJ1-2; 11 bases are a match to TRBD1. CDR3 length: 15 residues. Germline V gene data show CDR1 as LNHDA and CDR2 as SQIVND (reference sequence). Germline trimming cut 5 bases from V and 8 bases from J; bases unmatched to any gene: 10. The chain's CDR3 is CASSVRGQGANGYTF. The CDR3 DNA sequence: TGTGCCAGTAGTGTTAGAGGACAGGGGGCTAACGGCTACACCTTC. The variable domain in full, with the rest retrieved from reference TRBV19 and TRBJ1-2, is DGGITQSPKYLFRKEGQNVTLSCEQNLNHDAMYWYRQDPGQGLRLIYYSQIVNDFQKGDIAEGYSVSREKKESFPLTVTSAQKNPTAFYLCASSVRGQGANGYTFGSGTRLTVV.

This chain links TRBV3-1 (or the pseudogene TRBV3-2) with TRBJ1-5; D unclear. The CDR3 is made up of 16 amino acids. V was shortened by 0 bases and J by 8 bases, with 17 bases between the two germline ends. Germline lookup yields CDR1 LGHDT and CDR2 YNNKEL (reference sequence). The CDR3: CASSQDNRPREEPQHF. CDR3 nucleotide sequence: TGTGCCAGCAGCCAAGATAATCGACCGAGGGAAGAGCCCCAGCATTTT.

J is TRBJ2-1 and V is TRBV29-1, with D possibly TRBD2 on 5 matching bases. V lost 3 bases and J 6 bases, leaving 12 bases between the germline ends. This CDR3 contains 13 residues. The V gene's germline CDR1 is SQVTM and CDR2 ANQGSEA. The CDR3 spells CSVDGTSGNEQFF. The CDR3 bases are TGCAGCGTTGATGGTACTAGTGGCAATGAGCAGTTCTTC.